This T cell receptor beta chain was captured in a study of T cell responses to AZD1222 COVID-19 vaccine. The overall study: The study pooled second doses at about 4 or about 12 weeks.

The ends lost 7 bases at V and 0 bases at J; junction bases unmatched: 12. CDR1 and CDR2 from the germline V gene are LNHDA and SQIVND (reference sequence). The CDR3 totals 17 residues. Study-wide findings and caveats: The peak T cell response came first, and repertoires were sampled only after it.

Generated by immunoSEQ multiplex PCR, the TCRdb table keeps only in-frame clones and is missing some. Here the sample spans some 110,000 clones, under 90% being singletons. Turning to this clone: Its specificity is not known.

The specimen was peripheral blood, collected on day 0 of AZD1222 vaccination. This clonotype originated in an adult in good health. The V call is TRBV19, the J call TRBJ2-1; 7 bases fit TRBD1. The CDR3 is CASTPPTGSGSYNEQFF. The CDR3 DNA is TGTGCCAGTACCCCCCCGACAGGGTCAGGCTCCTACAATGAGCAGTTCTTC.